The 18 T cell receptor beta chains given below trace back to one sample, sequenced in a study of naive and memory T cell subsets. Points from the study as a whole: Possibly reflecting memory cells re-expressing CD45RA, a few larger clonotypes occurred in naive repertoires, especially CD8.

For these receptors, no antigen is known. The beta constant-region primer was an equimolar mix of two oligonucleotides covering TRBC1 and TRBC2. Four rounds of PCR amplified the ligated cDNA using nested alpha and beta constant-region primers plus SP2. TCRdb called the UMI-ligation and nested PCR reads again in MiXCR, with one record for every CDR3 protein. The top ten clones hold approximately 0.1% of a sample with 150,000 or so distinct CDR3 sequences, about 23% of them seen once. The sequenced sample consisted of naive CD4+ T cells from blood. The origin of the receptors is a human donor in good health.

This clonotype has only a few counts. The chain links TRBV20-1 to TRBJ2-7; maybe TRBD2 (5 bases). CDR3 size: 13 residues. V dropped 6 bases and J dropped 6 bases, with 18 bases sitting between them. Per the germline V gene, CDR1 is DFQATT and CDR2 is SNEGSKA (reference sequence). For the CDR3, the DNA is TGCAGTGCCCCGGTCCGGAGGACCACCGAGCAGTACTTC. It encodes CSAPVRRTTEQYF.

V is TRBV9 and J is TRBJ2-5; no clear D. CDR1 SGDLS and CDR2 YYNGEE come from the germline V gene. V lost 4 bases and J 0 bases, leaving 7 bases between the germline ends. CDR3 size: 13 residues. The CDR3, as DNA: TGTGCCAGCAGCCCCAGGTACCAAGAGACCCAGTACTTC. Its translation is CASSPRYQETQYF.

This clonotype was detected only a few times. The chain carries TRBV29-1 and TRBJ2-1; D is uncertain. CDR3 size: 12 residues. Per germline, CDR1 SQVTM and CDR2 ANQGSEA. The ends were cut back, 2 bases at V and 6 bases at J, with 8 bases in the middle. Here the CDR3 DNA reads TGCAGCGTTGAAAGGCGGATCAATGAGCAGTTCTTC. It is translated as CSVERRINEQFF.

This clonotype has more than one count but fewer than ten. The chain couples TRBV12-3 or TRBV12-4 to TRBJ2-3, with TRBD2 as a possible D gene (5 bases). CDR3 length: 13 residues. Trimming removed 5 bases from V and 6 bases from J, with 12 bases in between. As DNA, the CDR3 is TGTGCCAGCAGTCCCCACGGGGAGGATACGCAGTATTTT. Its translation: CASSPHGEDTQYF.

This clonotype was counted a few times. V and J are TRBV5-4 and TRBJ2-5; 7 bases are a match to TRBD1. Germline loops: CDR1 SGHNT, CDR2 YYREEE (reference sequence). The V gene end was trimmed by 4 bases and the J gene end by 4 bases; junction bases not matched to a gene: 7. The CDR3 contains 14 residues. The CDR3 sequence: CASSRNRQGETQYF. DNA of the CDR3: TGTGCCAGCAGCCGTAACCGACAGGGAGAGACCCAGTACTTC.

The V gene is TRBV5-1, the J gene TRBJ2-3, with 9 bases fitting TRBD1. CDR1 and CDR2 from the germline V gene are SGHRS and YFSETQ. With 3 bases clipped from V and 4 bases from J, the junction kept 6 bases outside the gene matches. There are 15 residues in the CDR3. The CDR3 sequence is CASSYRDRDADTQYF. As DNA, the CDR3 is TGCGCCAGCAGCTACCGGGACAGGGATGCAGATACGCAGTATTTT.

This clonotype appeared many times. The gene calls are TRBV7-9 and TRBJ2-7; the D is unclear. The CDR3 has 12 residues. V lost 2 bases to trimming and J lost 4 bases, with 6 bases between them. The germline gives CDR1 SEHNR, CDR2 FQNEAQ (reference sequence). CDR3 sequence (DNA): TGTGCCAGCAGCTTAAGTCAGTACGAGCAGTACTTC. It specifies CASSLSQYEQYF.

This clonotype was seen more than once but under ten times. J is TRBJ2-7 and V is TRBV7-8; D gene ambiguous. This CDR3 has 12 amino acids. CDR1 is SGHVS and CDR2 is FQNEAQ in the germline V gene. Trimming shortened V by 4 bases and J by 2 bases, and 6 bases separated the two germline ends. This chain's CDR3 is CASSYDTYEQYF. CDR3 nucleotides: TGTGCCAGCAGCTACGACACCTACGAGCAGTACTTC. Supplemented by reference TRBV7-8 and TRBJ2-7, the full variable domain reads GAGVSQSPRYKVAKRGQDVALRCDPISGHVSLFWYQQALGQGPEFLTYFQNEAQLDKSGLPSDRFFAERPEGSVSTLKIQRTQQEDSAVYLCASSYDTYEQYFGPGTRLTVT.

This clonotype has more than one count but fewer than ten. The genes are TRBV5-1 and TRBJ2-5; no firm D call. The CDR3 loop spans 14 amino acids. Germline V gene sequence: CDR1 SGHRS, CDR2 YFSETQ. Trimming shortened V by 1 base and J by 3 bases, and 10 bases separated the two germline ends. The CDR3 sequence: CASSLIQSEETQYF. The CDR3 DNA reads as TGCGCCAGCAGCTTGATCCAATCGGAAGAGACCCAGTACTTC.

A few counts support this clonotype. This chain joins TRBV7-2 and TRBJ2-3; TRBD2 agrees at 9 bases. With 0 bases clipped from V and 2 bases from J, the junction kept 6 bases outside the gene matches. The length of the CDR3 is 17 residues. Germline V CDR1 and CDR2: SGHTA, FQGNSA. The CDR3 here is CASSLAGAGGPTDTQYF. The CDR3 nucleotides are TGTGCCAGCAGCTTAGCGGGGGCGGGAGGGCCCACAGATACGCAGTATTTT.

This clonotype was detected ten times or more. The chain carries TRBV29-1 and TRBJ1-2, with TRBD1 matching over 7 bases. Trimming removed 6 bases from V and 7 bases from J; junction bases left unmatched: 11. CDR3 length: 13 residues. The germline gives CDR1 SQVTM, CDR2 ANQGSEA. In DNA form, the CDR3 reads TGCAGCGTCGATCGACAGGGAACGGGTGGCTACACCTTC. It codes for CSVDRQGTGGYTF.

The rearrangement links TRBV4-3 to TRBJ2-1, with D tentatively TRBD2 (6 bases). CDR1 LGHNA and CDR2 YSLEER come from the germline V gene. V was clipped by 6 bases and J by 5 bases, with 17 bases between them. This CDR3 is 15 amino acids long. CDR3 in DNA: TGCGCCAGCAGGAATGGGGCGGGAAGGGACAATGAGCAGTTCTTC. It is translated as CASRNGAGRDNEQFF.

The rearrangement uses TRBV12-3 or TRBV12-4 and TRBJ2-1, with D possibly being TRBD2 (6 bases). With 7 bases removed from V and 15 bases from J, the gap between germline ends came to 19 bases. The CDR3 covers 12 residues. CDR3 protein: CASTKPGLNPFF. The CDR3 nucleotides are TGTGCCAGCACAAAACCGGGACTCAACCCGTTCTTC.

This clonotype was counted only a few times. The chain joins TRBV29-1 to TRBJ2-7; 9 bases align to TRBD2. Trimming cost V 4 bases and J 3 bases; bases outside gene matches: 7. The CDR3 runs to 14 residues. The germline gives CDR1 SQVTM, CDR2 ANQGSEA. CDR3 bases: TGCAGCGTTGGGTTGCAGCGGGAGGACTACGAGCAGTACTTC. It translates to CSVGLQREDYEQYF.

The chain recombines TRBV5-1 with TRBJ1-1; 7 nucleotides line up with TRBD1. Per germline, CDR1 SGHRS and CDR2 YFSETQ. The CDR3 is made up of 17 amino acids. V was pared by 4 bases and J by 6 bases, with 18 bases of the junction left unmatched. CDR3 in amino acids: CASSLYRGGTPRAEAFF. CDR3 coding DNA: TGCGCCAGCAGCCTATACCGAGGGGGCACCCCGCGCGCTGAAGCTTTCTTT. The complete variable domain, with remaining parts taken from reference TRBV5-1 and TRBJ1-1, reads KAGVTQTPRYLIKTRGQQVTLSCSPISGHRSVSWYQQTPGQGLQFLFEYFSETQRNKGNFPGRFSGRQFSNSRSEMNVSTLELGDSALYLCASSLYRGGTPRAEAFFGQGTRLTVV.

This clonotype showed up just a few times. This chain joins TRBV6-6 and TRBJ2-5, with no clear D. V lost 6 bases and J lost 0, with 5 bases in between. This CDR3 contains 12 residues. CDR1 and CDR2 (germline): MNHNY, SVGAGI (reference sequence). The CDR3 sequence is CASRINQETQYF. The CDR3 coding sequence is TGTGCCAGCAGGATAAACCAAGAGACCCAGTACTTC.

The CDR3 protein is CASGTGRGGNLNTEAFF. The CDR3 coding sequence is TGTGCCAGCGGAACGGGGAGGGGTGGGAACTTGAACACTGAAGCTTTCTTT. This rearrangement joins TRBV7-8 to TRBJ1-1; perhaps TRBD1 as D (5 bases). This CDR3 has 17 amino acids. Germline assignment: CDR1 SGHVS and CDR2 FQNEAQ. The V and J ends lost 8 bases and 0 bases respectively, with 22 bases between them.

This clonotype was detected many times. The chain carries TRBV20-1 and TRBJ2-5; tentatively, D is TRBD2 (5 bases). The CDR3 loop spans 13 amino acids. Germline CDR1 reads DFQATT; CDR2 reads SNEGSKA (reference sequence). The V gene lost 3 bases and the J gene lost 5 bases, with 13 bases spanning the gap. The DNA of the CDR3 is TGCAGTGCTAGTCTGGGAGTGGGTGAGACCCAGTACTTC. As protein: CSASLGVGETQYF.